This T cell receptor beta chain is drawn from a study of OX40 agonist ivuxolimab in advanced cancers. Study in general: Partial responses occurred in three patients (one hepatocellular carcinoma, two cutaneous melanoma).

Profiling relied on immunoSEQ multiplex PCR, and the TCRdb table lists in-frame clones only, not all of them. Among about 66,000 clones listed, 70% to 80% were seen once. This CDR3 is built from 16 residues. Germline V CDR1 and CDR2: LNHDA, SQIVND (reference sequence). The V gene lost 1 base and the J gene lost 5 bases, with 17 bases spanning the gap. The chain links TRBV19 to TRBJ2-5, with D possibly being TRBD2 (7 bases). The clonotype was recovered from an adult with an advanced solid tumor such as melanoma, head and neck, liver or kidney cancer. Here the sequenced sample was CD4+ or CD8+ T cells sorted from blood, taken in a trial of the OX40 agonist ivuxolimab. This chain's CDR3 is CASSIGSGGAGETQYF. The CDR3 nucleotides are TGTGCCAGTAGTATAGGATCGGGGGGCGCGGGGGAGACCCAGTACTTC.